Listed here are 14 T cell receptor beta chains from one sample, sequenced in a study of blood T cell repertoires in COVID-19 (dated by TCRdb to 2019 to 2021). The library was generated by the immunoSEQ multiplex PCR assay. Here the immuneACCESS table is served through TCRdb, limited to in-frame sequences with V and J called. Missing clones are a known gap in these copies; in checked studies unresolved V genes cover under half, and the rest lacks a known reason. Here the sample has some 490,000 clones; about 88% occur a single time. The biggest ten clones account for under 9.5% of the sample. The sample consisted of PBMCs or T cells enriched from blood (not recorded which). The receptors shown here come from a woman aged 60-75 years who had recovered from COVID-19.

The V and J genes are TRBV3-1 (or the pseudogene TRBV3-2) and TRBJ1-4; 9 bases agree with TRBD1. The trim removed 3 bases at V and 8 bases at J, leaving 7 bases unmatched. Looked up from germline, CDR1 is LGHDT and CDR2 is YNNKEL (reference sequence). CDR3 size: 15 residues. CDR3 DNA sequence: TGTGCCAGCAGCCAGCCCGGGACAGGGTGGGAAAAACTGTTTTTT. Residues: CASSQPGTGWEKLFF.

The CDR3 DNA sequence: TGTGCCAGCAGCCAAGGTTCAACAGGACCAAACACCATATATTTT. Translation: CASSQGSTGPNTIYF. The rearrangement joins TRBV3-1 (or the pseudogene TRBV3-2) to TRBJ1-3; possibly TRBD1 for D (5 bases). V lost 1 base and J 6 bases, leaving 13 bases between the germline ends. The CDR3 runs 15 residues. Germline CDR1 reads LGHDT; CDR2 reads YNNKEL (reference sequence).

CDR3 in DNA: TGTGCCAGCAGTGAAGTCCCAGTCGGGGAGACCCAGTACTTC. Its protein is CASSEVPVGETQYF. The chain couples TRBV14 to TRBJ2-5; no firm D call. There are 14 residues in the CDR3. Germline CDR1 SGHDN, CDR2 FVKESK. V lost 6 bases to trimming and J lost 5 bases, with 16 bases between them.

The chain carries TRBV11-3 and TRBJ2-2; D is unresolved. The CDR3 extends over 15 amino acids. Trimming stripped 0 bases from V and 6 bases from J, with 11 bases between. Germline V gene lookup returns CDR1 SGHNT and CDR2 YENEEA. In DNA form, the CDR3 reads TGTGCCAGCAGCTTAGATAGCAGTGGCGCCGGGGAGCTGTTTTTT. Its translation: CASSLDSSGAGELFF.

This clone occurred once. The chain links TRBV20-1 to TRBJ1-1; TRBD1 is a possible D gene (5 bases). This CDR3 comprises 11 residues. V lost 6 bases to trimming and J lost 3 bases, with 8 bases between them. Germline V gene sequence: CDR1 DFQATT, CDR2 SNEGSKA (reference sequence). The CDR3 loop reads CSAGGDTEAFF. CDR3 sequence (DNA): TGCAGTGCCGGGGGTGACACTGAAGCTTTCTTT.

The chain links TRBV6-5 to TRBJ2-1; 7 bases map to TRBD1. V lost 6 bases to trimming and J lost 7 bases; unmatched junction nucleotides: 12. This CDR3 region has 15 residues. CDR1 is MNHEY and CDR2 is SVGAGI in the germline V gene. The DNA for the CDR3 is TGTGCCAGCAGCGGGCGTCACAGGGGATCTAATGAGCAGTTCTTC. This gives the protein CASSGRHRGSNEQFF.

The gene calls are TRBV28 and TRBJ1-6; D unresolved. The V end lost 4 bases, the J end lost 6 bases, and 16 bases lay between the germline ends. In germline, CDR1 is MDHEN, CDR2 SYDVKM. The CDR3 extends over 16 amino acids. The CDR3 sequence is CASSSSSAPGNSPLHF. DNA for the CDR3: TGTGCCAGCAGTTCCTCCTCCGCCCCGGGTAATTCACCCCTCCACTTT.

The gene calls are TRBV30 and TRBJ1-2; D ambiguous. In germline, CDR1 is GTSNPN, CDR2 SVGIG (reference sequence). The V and J ends lost 3 bases and 2 bases respectively, with 7 bases between them. CDR3 length: 12 amino acids. The DNA of the CDR3 is TGTGCCTGGAGGGAACAGAACTATGGCTACACCTTC. Its translation is CAWREQNYGYTF.

The chain is built from TRBV10-3 and TRBJ2-7; 12 nucleotides agree with TRBD2. The CDR3 extends over 14 amino acids. Losses at the gene ends were 9 bases for V and 5 bases for J; bases not matched to a gene: 8. Germline V gene sequence: CDR1 ENHRY, CDR2 SYGVKD. The CDR3 sequence is CAIARLAGEDEQYF. CDR3 in DNA: TGTGCCATTGCCCGACTAGCGGGGGAGGACGAGCAGTACTTC.

The chain uses TRBV10-3 and TRBJ2-2, with 8 bases lining up with TRBD1. J lost 3 bases, V lost 6 bases, and 6 bases had no gene match. The CDR3 sequence is 15 residues long. From germline, CDR1 is ENHRY and CDR2 SYGVKD. The chain's CDR3 is CAIRRQGMDTGELFF. Written as DNA, the CDR3 is TGTGCCATCAGAAGACAGGGGATGGACACCGGGGAGCTGTTTTTT.

V is TRBV18 and J is TRBJ1-3; D gene uncertain. Trimming took 3 bases from V and 7 from J, leaving 10 bases between them. Germline CDR1 is KGHSH and CDR2 is LQKENI. This CDR3 is 13 amino acids long. This chain's CDR3 is CASSPSTGNTIYF. Written as DNA, the CDR3 is TGTGCCAGCTCACCGTCCACCGGGAACACCATATATTTT.

The rearrangement joins TRBV18 to TRBJ2-2; D unresolved. Trimming left V 2 bases short and J 3 bases short, with 10 bases between. Germline CDR1 KGHSH, CDR2 LQKENI. This CDR3 region has 15 residues. This CDR3 is CASSPDTIDTGELFF. The CDR3 nucleotides read TGTGCCAGCTCACCAGACACGATTGACACCGGGGAGCTGTTTTTT.

The chain carries TRBV3-1 (or the pseudogene TRBV3-2) and TRBJ1-6, with D perhaps TRBD1 (5 bases). The length of the CDR3 is 14 residues. Deletions cut 0 bases from V and 7 bases from J, with 7 bases between. Germline V gene data show CDR1 as LGHDT and CDR2 as YNNKEL (reference sequence). In DNA, the CDR3 is TGTGCCAGCAGCCAAGAGCAGGGAAATTCACCCCTCCACTTT. Amino acid sequence: CASSQEQGNSPLHF.

Written as DNA, the CDR3 is TGTGCCAGCAGTGACCGGACTAACACCGGGGAGCTGTTTTTT. Translation: CASSDRTNTGELFF. The chain couples TRBV2 to TRBJ2-2, with a weak D call TRBD2 (5 bases). The CDR3 totals 14 residues. Germline V gene data show CDR1 as SNHLY and CDR2 as FYNNEI. Trimming shortened V by 3 bases and J by 2 bases, and 7 bases separated the two germline ends.